Detailed here is one T cell receptor beta chain. What it binds is unknown. The junction shows a germline mismatch at one end, possibly a read error. TCR beta cDNA came from about 450 ng total RNA, primed with a constant-region primer. Library construction for TCR beta comprised three nested multiplex PCR rounds performed with slightly modified ARM-PCR. TRBV1-TRBV30 forward primers and a C-beta reverse primer were used in the first two PCR rounds, which each ran for about 9 cycles. Each CDR3 protein is one row after TCRdb ran MiXCR on the multiplex PCR reads. Of tens of thousands of distinct CDR3 sequences in the sample, about 75% were seen once. The CDR3 extends over 17 amino acids. Looked up from germline, CDR1 is SGHAT and CDR2 is FQNNGV. DNA and RNA were both co-extracted from around 20-30 mg of bulk tissue that had not been sorted. Chronic HBV infection was present in the patients, who were treatment-naive. Five separate regions were sampled from each tumor.

The data stem from a study of tumor-infiltrating lymphocytes in primary liver carcinoma. Points from the study as a whole: A significantly higher top-250-clone fraction was found in tumors than in blood (p = 0.039). Paired tumor-adjacent and tumor-blood samples overlapped less than tumor region pairs did.

V usage is TRBV11-2 and J usage is TRBJ2-7, with a weak D call TRBD1 (7 bases). The clonotype comes from a woman in her thirties with primary liver carcinoma and hepatitis B virus infection. The sample was liver tumor tissue from sampling region 1. The subset is: tumor region T1, superior pole. The CDR3 DNA reads TGTGCCAGCAGTATCACAGGAGGGGGCTCTTGGACTCACGAACAGTACTTC. Its protein is CASSITGGGSWTHEQYF.